Listed here are 16 T cell receptor beta chains from one sample, sequenced in a study of cytomegalovirus exposure and HLA in healthy donors. PCR was performed using 60 Vbeta and 13 Jbeta primers. Here immunoSEQ multiplex PCR was the method, and the copy in TCRdb shows in-frame clones only, minus some. This repertoire shows under 150,000 clones, roughly three quarters found once; its top ten account for roughly 4.3%. Sequenced material: PBMCs. These receptor sequences come from a man aged 25 to 40 in good health and CMV-seropositive.

The V call is TRBV2, the J call TRBJ1-4; a weak D match, TRBD1 (5 bases). The V gene lost 3 bases and the J gene lost 6 bases, with 11 bases spanning the gap. Germline loops: CDR1 SNHLY, CDR2 FYNNEI. CDR3 length equals 14 residues. The CDR3, as DNA: TGTGCCAGCAGTGAGGATAGGGGTGATGAAAAACTGTTTTTT. This encodes CASSEDRGDEKLFF.

J is TRBJ2-5 and V is TRBV27, with 9 bases identical to TRBD2. The CDR3 covers 15 residues. Germline V lookup: CDR1 MNHEY, CDR2 SMNVEV (reference sequence). Trimming removed 4 bases from V and 5 bases from J; junction bases left unmatched: 8. The DNA of the CDR3 is TGTGCCAGCAGTTCCCTAGCGGGGATCGGGGAGACCCAGTACTTC. It codes for CASSSLAGIGETQYF.

The V gene is TRBV14, the J gene TRBJ2-5, with a possible D match to TRBD2 (6 bases). V lost 0 bases to trimming and J lost 5 bases, with 10 bases between them. The CDR3 covers 14 residues. Germline lookup yields CDR1 SGHDN and CDR2 FVKESK. This CDR3 is CASSQEHGGETQYF. The DNA for the CDR3 is TGTGCCAGCAGCCAAGAGCATGGGGGGGAGACCCAGTACTTC.

The chain is built from TRBV7-3 and TRBJ1-5, with a tentative D call TRBD1 (6 bases). This CDR3 has 15 amino acids. V was pared by 2 bases and J by 3 bases, with 11 bases between. Germline values: CDR1 SGHTA, CDR2 FQGTGA. DNA for the CDR3: TGTGCCAGCAGCTTAGAGTCAGGGGACAATCAGCCCCAGCATTTT. It translates to CASSLESGDNQPQHF.

The V gene is TRBV27, the J gene TRBJ1-5, with 7 nucleotides matching TRBD1. V lost 7 bases and J lost 4; bases outside the gene matches: 4. The CDR3 is 13 residues long. Per the germline V gene, CDR1 is MNHEY and CDR2 is SMNVEV (reference sequence). CDR3 protein: CASTSDRNQPQHF. The CDR3 DNA reads as TGTGCCAGCACCTCGGACAGGAATCAGCCCCAGCATTTT.

CDR3 sequence: CASSPEGGKTTDTQYF. The CDR3 DNA sequence: TGTGCCAGCAGCCCGGAGGGGGGGAAAACCACAGATACGCAGTATTTT. The chain is built from TRBV5-4 and TRBJ2-3; TRBD2 is a possible D gene (7 bases). CDR1 and CDR2 from the germline V gene are SGHNT and YYREEE (reference sequence). There are 16 residues in the CDR3. With 4 bases removed from V and 2 bases from J, the gap between germline ends came to 17 bases.

The chain combines TRBV5-1 with TRBJ1-2; 9 nucleotides align to TRBD1. The trim removed 5 bases at V and 4 bases at J, leaving 9 bases unmatched. The CDR3 runs 15 residues. CDR1 is SGHRS and CDR2 is YFSETQ in the germline V gene. The chain's CDR3 is CASSAGQGIVYGYTF. CDR3 DNA sequence: TGCGCCAGCAGTGCTGGACAGGGGATAGTCTATGGCTACACCTTC.

The V gene is TRBV7-9, the J gene TRBJ2-7, with TRBD2 matching 7 bases. Germline CDR1 SEHNR, CDR2 FQNEAQ (reference sequence). The CDR3 runs to 16 residues. V gave up 5 bases and J gave up 0 bases; unmatched junction bases: 10. The CDR3 DNA is TGTGCCAGCAGCCCCGGAGGGCGGGGGATCTCCTACGAGCAGTACTTC. Translation: CASSPGGRGISYEQYF.

The genes are TRBV5-1 and TRBJ2-3; 14 nucleotides match TRBD2. The CDR3 has 16 residues. Germline CDR1 and CDR2: SGHRS and YFSETQ. V trimming: 0 bases; J trimming: 4 bases; junction bases outside the gene matches: 1. CDR3 amino acids: CASSLGLAGGPDTQYF. CDR3 in DNA: TGCGCCAGCAGCTTGGGACTAGCGGGAGGGCCAGATACGCAGTATTTT.

This sequence joins TRBV10-3 and TRBJ2-3; maybe TRBD2 (5 bases). This CDR3 is built from 15 residues. Trimming removed 2 bases from V and 6 bases from J, with 15 bases in between. Germline V gives CDR1 ENHRY, CDR2 SYGVKD. CDR3 in amino acids: CAISEAGGDPDTQYF. The CDR3 DNA is TGTGCCATCAGTGAGGCGGGCGGAGACCCCGATACGCAGTATTTT.

The chain employs TRBV19 and TRBJ2-2; D might be TRBD1 (6 bases). The CDR3 has 15 amino acids. V was shortened by 3 bases and J by 4 bases, with 12 bases between the two germline ends. The germline V gene has CDR1 LNHDA and CDR2 SQIVND (reference sequence). The CDR3 protein is CASSIRRGGTGELFF. CDR3 DNA: TGTGCCAGTAGTATTCGCAGGGGTGGCACCGGGGAGCTGTTTTTT.

The count of this clone is one. This chain connects TRBV7-9 to TRBJ1-2; no firm D call. The CDR3 spans 16 residues. Trimming took off 2 bases at V and 4 bases at J, with 17 bases between the two ends. CDR1 and CDR2 from the germline V gene are SEHNR and FQNEAQ (reference sequence). In nucleotides, the CDR3 is TGTGCCAGCAGCTTATCGACCCGCCAAGGAGGCTATGGCTACACCTTC. Amino acid sequence: CASSLSTRQGGYGYTF.

The V gene is TRBV7-3, the J gene TRBJ2-5; 7 bases are a match to TRBD1. CDR3 size: 15 residues. The germline V gene encodes CDR1 SGHTA and CDR2 FQGTGA. Trimming cost V 0 bases and J 4 bases; bases outside gene matches: 5. This CDR3 is CASSLTGGHGETQYF. In DNA, the CDR3 is TGTGCCAGCAGCTTAACAGGGGGCCATGGAGAGACCCAGTACTTC.

V is TRBV27 and J is TRBJ1-1; D might be TRBD1 (6 bases). V lost 3 bases and J 10 bases, leaving 12 bases between the germline ends. In germline, CDR1 is MNHEY, CDR2 SMNVEV (reference sequence). The CDR3 extends over 12 amino acids. CDR3: CASSFLARGAFF. The CDR3 DNA reads TGTGCCAGCAGTTTTCTGGCCAGGGGAGCTTTCTTT.

Note on this clone: One end of the junction varies from germline; a read error may be responsible. V and J are TRBV9 and TRBJ2-7; 10 bases fit TRBD2. The length of the CDR3 is 11 residues. Germline V gene lookup returns CDR1 SGDLS and CDR2 YYNGEE. The CDR3: CGQRTSGEQYF. CDR3 in DNA: TGCGGACAACGGACTAGCGGCGAGCAGTACTTC.

This clone has a handful of counts. The chain recombines TRBV5-8 with TRBJ2-7, with 8 bases matching TRBD2. The CDR3 consists of 14 residues. The V segment lost 4 bases and the J segment 3 bases; nucleotides outside the gene matches: 6. Germline assignment: CDR1 SGHTS and CDR2 YDEGEE. The CDR3 sequence is CASSPRGGRYEQYF. In nucleotides, the CDR3 is TGTGCCAGCAGCCCTCGGGGGGGCCGCTACGAGCAGTACTTC.